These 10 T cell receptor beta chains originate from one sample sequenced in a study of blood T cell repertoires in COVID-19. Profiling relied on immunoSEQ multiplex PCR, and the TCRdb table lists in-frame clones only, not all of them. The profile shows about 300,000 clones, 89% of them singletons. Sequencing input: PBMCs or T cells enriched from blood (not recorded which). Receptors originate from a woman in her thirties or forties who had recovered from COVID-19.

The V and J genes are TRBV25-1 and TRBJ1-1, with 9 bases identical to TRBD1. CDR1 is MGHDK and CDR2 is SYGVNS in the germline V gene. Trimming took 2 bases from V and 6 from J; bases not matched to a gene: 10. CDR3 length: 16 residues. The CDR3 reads CASSELGQGVFSEAFF. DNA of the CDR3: TGTGCCAGCAGTGAACTGGGACAGGGTGTTTTTTCTGAAGCTTTCTTT.

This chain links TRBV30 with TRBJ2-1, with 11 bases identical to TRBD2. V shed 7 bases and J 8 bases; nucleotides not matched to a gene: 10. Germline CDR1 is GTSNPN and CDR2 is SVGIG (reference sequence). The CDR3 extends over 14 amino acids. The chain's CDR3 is CAYTTSGIMDEQFF. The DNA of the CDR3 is TGTGCCTACACGACTAGCGGGATCATGGATGAGCAGTTCTTC.

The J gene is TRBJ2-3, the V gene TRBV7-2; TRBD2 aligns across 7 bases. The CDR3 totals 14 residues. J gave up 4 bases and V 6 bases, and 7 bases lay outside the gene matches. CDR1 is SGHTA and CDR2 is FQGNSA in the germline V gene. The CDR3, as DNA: TGTGCCAGCAGATCGGGAGGCGCGTCAGATACGCAGTATTTT. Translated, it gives CASRSGGASDTQYF.

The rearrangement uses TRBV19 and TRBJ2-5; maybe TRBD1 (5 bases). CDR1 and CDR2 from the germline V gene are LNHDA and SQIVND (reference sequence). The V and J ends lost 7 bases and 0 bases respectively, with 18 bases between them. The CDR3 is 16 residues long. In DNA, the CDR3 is TGTGCCAGTACCCAGGGCTCATCCACGTACCAAGAGACCCAGTACTTC. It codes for CASTQGSSTYQETQYF.

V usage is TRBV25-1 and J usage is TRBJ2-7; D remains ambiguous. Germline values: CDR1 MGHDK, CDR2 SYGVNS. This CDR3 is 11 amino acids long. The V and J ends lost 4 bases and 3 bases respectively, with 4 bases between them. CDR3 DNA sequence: TGTGCCAGCAGTGGCTACTACGAGCAGTACTTC. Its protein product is CASSGYYEQYF.

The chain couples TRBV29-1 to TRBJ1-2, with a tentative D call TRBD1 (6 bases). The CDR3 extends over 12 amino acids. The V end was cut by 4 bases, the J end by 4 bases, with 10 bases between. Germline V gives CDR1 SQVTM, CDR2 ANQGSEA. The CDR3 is CSVGTGFYGYTF. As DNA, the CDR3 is TGCAGCGTTGGAACAGGGTTCTATGGCTACACCTTC. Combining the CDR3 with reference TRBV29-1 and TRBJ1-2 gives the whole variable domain SAVISQKPSRDICQRGTSLTIQCQVDSQVTMMFWYRQQPGQSLTLIATANQGSEATYESGFVIDKFPISRPNLTFSTLTVSNMSPEDSSIYLCSVGTGFYGYTFGSGTRLTVV.

DNA for the CDR3: TGTGCCAGCAGTTACTCGACTAGCGGCCTATACAATGAGCAGTTCTTC. Translating gives CASSYSTSGLYNEQFF. V and J are TRBV6-2 or TRBV6-3 and TRBJ2-1; TRBD2 agrees at 9 bases. The J segment lost 4 bases and the V segment lost 0 bases, leaving 4 bases of the junction unmatched. Per the germline V gene, CDR1 is MNHEY and CDR2 is SVGEGT. The CDR3 extends over 16 amino acids.

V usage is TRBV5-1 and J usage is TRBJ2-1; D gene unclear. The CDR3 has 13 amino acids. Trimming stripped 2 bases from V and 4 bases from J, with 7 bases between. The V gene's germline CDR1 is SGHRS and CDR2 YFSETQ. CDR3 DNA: TGCGCCAGCAGCTTACACCAGTACAATGAGCAGTTCTTC. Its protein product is CASSLHQYNEQFF.

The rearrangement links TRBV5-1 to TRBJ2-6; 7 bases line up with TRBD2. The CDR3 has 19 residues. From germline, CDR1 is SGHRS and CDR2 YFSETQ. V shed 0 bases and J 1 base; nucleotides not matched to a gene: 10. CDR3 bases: TGCGCCAGCAGCTTGGTCGTCGGGGGGTACAGATCTGGGGCCAACGTCCTGACTTTC. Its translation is CASSLVVGGYRSGANVLTF.

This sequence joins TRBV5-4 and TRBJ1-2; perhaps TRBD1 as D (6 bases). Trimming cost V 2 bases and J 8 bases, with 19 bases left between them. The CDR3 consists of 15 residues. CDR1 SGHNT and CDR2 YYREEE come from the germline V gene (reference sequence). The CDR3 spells CASSFPNQQGAGYTF. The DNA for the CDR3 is TGTGCCAGCAGCTTCCCAAACCAACAGGGAGCGGGCTACACCTTC.